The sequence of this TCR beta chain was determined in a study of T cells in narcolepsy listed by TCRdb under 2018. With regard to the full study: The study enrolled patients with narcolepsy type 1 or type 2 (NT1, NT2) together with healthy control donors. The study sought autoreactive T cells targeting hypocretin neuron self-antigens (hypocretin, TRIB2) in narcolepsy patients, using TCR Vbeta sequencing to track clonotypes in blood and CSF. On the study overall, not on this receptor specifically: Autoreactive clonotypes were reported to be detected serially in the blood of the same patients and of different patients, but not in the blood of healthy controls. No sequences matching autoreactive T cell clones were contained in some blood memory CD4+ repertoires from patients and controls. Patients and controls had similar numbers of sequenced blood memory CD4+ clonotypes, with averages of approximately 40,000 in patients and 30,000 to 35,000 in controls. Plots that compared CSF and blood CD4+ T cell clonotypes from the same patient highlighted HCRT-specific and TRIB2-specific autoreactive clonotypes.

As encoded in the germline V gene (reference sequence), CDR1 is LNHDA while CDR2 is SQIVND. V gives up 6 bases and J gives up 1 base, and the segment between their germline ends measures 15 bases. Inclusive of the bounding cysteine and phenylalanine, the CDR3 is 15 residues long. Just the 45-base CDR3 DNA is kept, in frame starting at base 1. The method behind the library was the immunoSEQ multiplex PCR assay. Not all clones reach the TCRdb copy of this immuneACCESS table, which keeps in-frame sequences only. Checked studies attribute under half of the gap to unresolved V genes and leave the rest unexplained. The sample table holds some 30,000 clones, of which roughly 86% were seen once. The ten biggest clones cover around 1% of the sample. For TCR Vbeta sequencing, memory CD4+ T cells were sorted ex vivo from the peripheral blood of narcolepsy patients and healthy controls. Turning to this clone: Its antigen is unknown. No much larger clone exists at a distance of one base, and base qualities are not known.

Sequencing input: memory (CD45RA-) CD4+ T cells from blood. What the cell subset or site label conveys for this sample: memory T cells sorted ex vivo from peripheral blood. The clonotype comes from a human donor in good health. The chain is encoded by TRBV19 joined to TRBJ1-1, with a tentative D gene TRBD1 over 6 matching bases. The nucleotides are TGTGCCAGTAGGCGGACAGCGGGGAGGAACACTGAAGCTTTCTTT. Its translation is CASRRTAGRNTEAFF.